These 20 T cell receptor beta chains came from one sample sequenced in a study of T-cell reconstitution after alpha-beta-depleted transplantation in children. This sample's TCRbeta library carried unique molecular identifier barcodes. TCRdb reprocessed the PCR reads via MiXCR and lists one record per CDR3 protein. The table lists 700,000 to 850,000 distinct CDR3 sequences, roughly 15% of them singletons. The sample here was PBMCs, mostly from graft donor cells, taken 360 days after TCRalphabeta/CD19-depleted stem cell transplant. The receptors originated from a male patient aged 10-17 years who had a stem cell transplant for acute lymphoblastic leukemia, so the T cells may come from the graft donor.

This clonotype was counted a few times. CDR3 sequence (DNA): TGCAGTGCCAGCCCGGGAGGGCGGTACACCGGGGAGCTGTTTTTT. Translation: CSASPGGRYTGELFF. The chain carries TRBV20-1 and TRBJ2-2; 8 positions agree with TRBD2. V lost 6 bases and J lost 3; bases outside the gene matches: 9. The CDR3 consists of 15 residues. Germline CDR1 reads DFQATT; CDR2 reads SNEGSKA (reference sequence).

A few counts support this clonotype. This chain links TRBV5-1 with TRBJ2-2; D is possibly TRBD1 (6 bases). Germline loops: CDR1 SGHRS, CDR2 YFSETQ. The CDR3 runs to 18 residues. The V end lost 5 bases, the J end lost 7 bases, and 27 bases lay between the germline ends. The CDR3: CASRQQISGAFKSGELFF. CDR3 DNA: TGCGCCAGCAGGCAGCAAATATCAGGGGCCTTCAAAAGCGGGGAGCTGTTTTTT.

V and J are TRBV30 and TRBJ2-6; D might be TRBD1 or TRBD2, each matching 5 bases. There are 14 residues in the CDR3. The V end lost 3 bases, the J end lost 2 bases, and 8 bases lay between the germline ends. From germline, CDR1 is GTSNPN and CDR2 SVGIG (reference sequence). CDR3 sequence (DNA): TGTGCCTGGAGCCAGGGAGCTGGGGCCAACGTCCTGACTTTC. Protein sequence: CAWSQGAGANVLTF. The variable domain in full, with the rest retrieved from reference TRBV30 and TRBJ2-6, is SQTIHQWPATLVQPVGSPLSLECTVEGTSNPNLYWYRQAAGRGLQLLFYSVGIGQISSEVPQNLSASRPQDRQFILSSKKLLLSDSGFYLCAWSQGAGANVLTFGAGSRLTVL.

This clonotype came up a few times. The rearrangement joins TRBV15 to TRBJ2-1, with D perhaps TRBD1 (6 bases). Germline V gives CDR1 LNHNV, CDR2 YYDKDF (reference sequence). The V end lost 4 bases, the J end lost 7 bases, and 17 bases lay between the germline ends. This CDR3 is 15 amino acids long. CDR3 DNA sequence: TGTGCCACCAGCACCCTAGGGGCAGGGGAGAATGAGCAGTTCTTC. This gives the protein CATSTLGAGENEQFF.

CDR3 protein: CASSWTGAVHGYTF. The CDR3 nucleotides are TGTGCCAGCAGTTGGACAGGGGCGGTTCATGGCTACACCTTC. The chain is built from TRBV25-1 and TRBJ1-2, with 9 nucleotides matching TRBD1. This CDR3 is built from 14 residues. Germline V gene sequence: CDR1 MGHDK, CDR2 SYGVNS. The J segment lost 6 bases and the V segment lost 5 bases, leaving 7 bases of the junction unmatched.

V is TRBV20-1 and J is TRBJ2-3, with 7 bases aligning to TRBD2. With V trimmed by 6 bases and J by 4 bases, 13 bases remained unmatched. The V gene's germline CDR1 is DFQATT and CDR2 SNEGSKA (reference sequence). This CDR3 region has 15 residues. The CDR3 loop is CSAGGGATVADTQYF. The DNA of the CDR3 is TGCAGTGCCGGGGGAGGGGCGACGGTAGCAGATACGCAGTATTTT.

The CDR3 coding sequence is TGCGCCAGCAGCCCCGGGACAGGGGGCATAGATACGCAGTATTTT. This encodes CASSPGTGGIDTQYF. V is TRBV5-1 and J is TRBJ2-3; 12 nucleotides match TRBD1. CDR3 length: 15 residues. V was clipped by 4 bases and J by 5 bases; unmatched bases: 5. Germline lookup yields CDR1 SGHRS and CDR2 YFSETQ.

The DNA of the CDR3 is TGCAGCGTATACGGGACACCTGCCTACGAGCAGTACTTC. Translating gives CSVYGTPAYEQYF. The V call is TRBV29-1, the J call TRBJ2-7, with D perhaps matching TRBD1 (6 bases). The CDR3 covers 13 residues. Trimming left V 6 bases short and J 2 bases short, with 14 bases between. The germline V gene encodes CDR1 SQVTM and CDR2 ANQGSEA.

This clonotype was recorded at least ten times. The gene calls are TRBV24-1 and TRBJ2-3; D gene uncertain. The germline gives CDR1 KGHDR, CDR2 SFDVKD. V was trimmed by 1 base and J by 3 bases, leaving 4 bases between them. This CDR3 region has 13 residues. The CDR3 protein is CATSDFRTDTQYF. CDR3 nucleotides: TGTGCCACCAGTGATTTTCGGACAGATACGCAGTATTTT.

This clonotype has just a few counts. The chain has TRBV7-8 and TRBJ2-7; D not certain. Trimming shortened V by 5 bases and J by 2 bases, and 13 bases separated the two germline ends. Germline CDR1 is SGHVS and CDR2 is FQNEAQ. The CDR3 has 14 residues. In nucleotides, the CDR3 is TGTGCCAGCAGCCATACAACGATTCCCTACGAGCAGTACTTC. It translates to CASSHTTIPYEQYF.

This sequence joins TRBV10-2 and TRBJ2-2; possible D gene TRBD1, 6 bases. This CDR3 contains 17 residues. Per germline, CDR1 WSHSY and CDR2 SAAADI. V was pared by 1 base and J by 1 base, with 13 bases between. In nucleotides, the CDR3 is TGCGCCAGCAGTGAGTTTACAGGGTCAGGGAACACCGGGGAGCTGTTTTTT. As protein: CASSEFTGSGNTGELFF.

This clonotype has only a few counts. This sequence joins TRBV27 and TRBJ1-1; TRBD1 might be the D (6 bases). Per the germline V gene, CDR1 is MNHEY and CDR2 is SMNVEV (reference sequence). Trimming removed 4 bases at V and 10 bases at J, with 16 bases between. The CDR3 runs to 13 residues. CDR3 amino acids: CASSSAPQGGAFF. DNA of the CDR3: TGTGCCAGCAGTTCCGCCCCACAGGGAGGAGCTTTCTTT.

This clonotype came up a few times. This chain joins TRBV13 and TRBJ2-7; the D is unclear. V was trimmed by 5 bases and J by 5 bases, leaving 19 bases between them. The germline V gene has CDR1 PRHDT and CDR2 FYEKMQ (reference sequence). This CDR3 has 15 residues. The CDR3 region is CASSPDQARRHEQYF. CDR3 in DNA: TGTGCCAGCAGCCCGGACCAAGCGAGAAGGCACGAGCAGTACTTC. Looking up the rest from reference TRBV13 and TRBJ2-7 gives the full variable domain: AAGVIQSPRHLIKEKRETATLKCYPIPRHDTVYWYQQGPGQDPQFLISFYEKMQSDKGSIPDRFSAQQFSDYHSELNMSSLELGDSALYFCASSPDQARRHEQYFGPGTRLTVT.

This clonotype was observed a few times. The gene calls are TRBV14 and TRBJ2-1; 12 positions match TRBD2. The V and J ends lost 4 bases and 0 bases, in that order; junction bases with no gene match: 4. This CDR3 spans 17 amino acids. Germline lookup yields CDR1 SGHDN and CDR2 FVKESK. The DNA for the CDR3 is TGTGCCAGCAGCCCCTTGACTAGCGGGGGCTCCTACAATGAGCAGTTCTTC. Residues: CASSPLTSGGSYNEQFF.

The V and J genes are TRBV28 and TRBJ2-1, with 10 bases fitting TRBD2. The germline CDR1 and CDR2 sequences are MDHEN and SYDVKM. The ends lost 6 bases at V and 4 bases at J; junction bases unmatched: 9. The CDR3 extends over 16 amino acids. DNA for the CDR3: TGTGCCAGCAGCCCGACTAGCGGGCCACCTTACAATGAGCAGTTCTTC. Residues: CASSPTSGPPYNEQFF. The entire variable domain, with the rest obtained from reference TRBV28 and TRBJ2-1, is as follows: DVKVTQSSRYLVKRTGEKVFLECVQDMDHENMFWYRQDPGLGLRLIYFSYDVKMKEKGDIPEGYSVSREKKERFSLILESASTNQTSMYLCASSPTSGPPYNEQFFGPGTRLTVL.

This rearrangement joins TRBV6-2 or TRBV6-3 to TRBJ2-6; D gene uncertain. This CDR3 is built from 15 residues. V was clipped by 6 bases and J by 4 bases, with 13 bases between them. The V gene's germline CDR1 is MNHEY and CDR2 SVGEGT. CDR3 protein: CASRGTHRGANVLTF. The DNA of the CDR3 is TGTGCCAGCAGGGGTACCCACAGAGGGGCCAACGTCCTGACTTTC.

This clonotype was counted a few times. The rearrangement links TRBV11-2 to TRBJ1-4; 8 positions agree with TRBD1. V shed 2 bases, J shed 8 bases, and the junction held 7 bases outside the gene matches. This CDR3 is 15 amino acids long. The germline gives CDR1 SGHAT, CDR2 FQNNGV. The CDR3: CASSLLDGTGEKLFF. For the CDR3, the DNA is TGTGCCAGCAGCTTACTTGATGGGACAGGCGAAAAACTGTTTTTT.

This clonotype occurred many times. V is TRBV24-1 and J is TRBJ1-1; D gene unclear. Germline-derived CDR1 and CDR2 are KGHDR and SFDVKD. This CDR3 comprises 15 residues. Trimming shortened V by 8 bases and J by 1 base, and 16 bases separated the two germline ends. The DNA for the CDR3 is TGTGCCACCAATCCTGTGAAGTGGTGGAACACTGAAGCTTTCTTT. It translates to CATNPVKWWNTEAFF.

Ten or more counts support this clonotype. The chain couples TRBV4-1 to TRBJ2-1, with 8 positions matching TRBD1. V trimming: 0 bases; J trimming: 6 bases; junction bases outside the gene matches: 10. CDR3 length equals 17 residues. The germline gives CDR1 MGHRA, CDR2 YSYEKL. The CDR3 DNA follows: TGCGCCAGCAGCCAAGATCCGCTATCGACAGGGGTCAATGAGCAGTTCTTC. This gives the protein CASSQDPLSTGVNEQFF.

Note on this clonotype: The junction and the germline gene differ at one end; a read error may be behind it. V gene TRBV12-3 or TRBV12-4 combines with J gene TRBJ2-1, with D uncertain. This CDR3 spans 11 amino acids. The CDR3 DNA sequence: TGTGCCAGCAGTTTAGGTGTCCCGCAGCTCTTC. This translates into CASSLGVPQLF.